In this sample, the clone carrying this T cell receptor (beta chain) turned up a few times. The record originates from a study of identical twins. The CDR3 sequence is 18 residues long. The V segment lost 1 base and the J segment 4 bases; nucleotides outside the gene matches: 11. Germline CDR1 and CDR2: SGHRS and YFSETQ. One entry per CDR3 protein, called by TCRdb with MiXCR from the 5' RACE reads. The sample records 450,000 to 500,000 distinct CDR3 sequences, roughly an eighth being singletons. This sample was also put to use in a study of yellow fever vaccine responses in identical twins.

This TCR was sampled from a woman between 18 and 30 years old in good health. Sample: CD4+ T cells sorted from blood. The chain links TRBV5-1 to TRBJ1-5; TRBD1 agrees at 10 bases. CDR3 sequence (DNA): TGCGCCAGCAGCTTGTCCGGAATTGGGACAGGGGAAAATCAGCCCCAGCATTTT. As protein: CASSLSGIGTGENQPQHF.